These 10 T cell receptor beta chains originate from one sample sequenced in a study of blood T cell repertoires in COVID-19. Generated by immunoSEQ multiplex PCR, the TCRdb table keeps only in-frame clones and is missing some. This table holds roughly 18,000 clones, approximately 85% found once. The sample consisted of peripheral blood. The receptors were sampled from a man older than 75 with acute or convalescent COVID-19.

This clone appeared a single time. The chain links TRBV5-1 to TRBJ2-3, with 9 bases that match TRBD1. Germline V CDR1 and CDR2: SGHRS, YFSETQ. V lost 2 bases to trimming and J lost 2 bases; unmatched junction nucleotides: 6. This CDR3 has 16 residues. The CDR3 reads CASSFRQGGSTDTQYF. CDR3 sequence (DNA): TGCGCCAGCAGCTTTCGACAGGGGGGTTCCACAGATACGCAGTATTTT.

CDR3 sequence: CASSVSGTLGYGYTF. CDR3 DNA: TGTGCCAGCAGCGTAAGCGGGACACTGGGCTATGGCTACACCTTC. This chain joins TRBV9 and TRBJ1-2; weak D call: TRBD1 (6 bases). Germline V CDR1 and CDR2: SGDLS, YYNGEE. This CDR3 has 15 residues. Trimming shortened V by 1 base and J by 4 bases, and 14 bases separated the two germline ends.

The chain links TRBV7-2 to TRBJ2-1; 8 bases are a match to TRBD1. V lost 1 base to trimming and J lost 7 bases; unmatched junction nucleotides: 9. The germline gives CDR1 SGHTA, CDR2 FQGNSA. This CDR3 contains 16 residues. CDR3 residues: CASSLGLGRGQNEQFF. The CDR3 coding sequence is TGTGCCAGCAGCTTAGGGCTGGGCAGGGGGCAAAATGAGCAGTTCTTC.

This rearrangement joins TRBV6-5 to TRBJ1-3; 7 nucleotides line up with TRBD1. The germline V gene has CDR1 MNHEY and CDR2 SVGAGI. The CDR3 contains 14 residues. V was clipped by 4 bases and J by 8 bases; unmatched bases: 8. Written as DNA, the CDR3 is TGTGCCAGCAGTTCACAGGGGATTCAGGACACCATATATTTT. This translates into CASSSQGIQDTIYF.

This chain uses TRBV25-1 with TRBJ2-5; 8 nucleotides line up with TRBD2. This CDR3 has 15 residues. Germline lookup yields CDR1 MGHDK and CDR2 SYGVNS. V was pared by 2 bases and J by 5 bases, with 7 bases of the junction left unmatched. In nucleotides, the CDR3 is TGTGCCAGCAGTGAAAGCGGCGGGGGGCGGGAGACCCAGTACTTC. Encoded protein: CASSESGGGRETQYF. Variable domain in full (rest from reference TRBV25-1 and TRBJ2-5): EADIYQTPRYLVIGTGKKITLECSQTMGHDKMYWYQQDPGMELHLIHYSYGVNSTEKGDLSSESTVSRIRTEHFPLTLESARPSHTSQYLCASSESGGGRETQYFGPGTRLLVL.

The rearrangement joins TRBV11-3 to TRBJ1-1; perhaps TRBD1 as D (5 bases). The CDR3 loop spans 13 amino acids. Trimming removed 2 bases at V and 2 bases at J, with 6 bases between. Germline V gene data show CDR1 as SGHNT and CDR2 as YENEEA. The CDR3 DNA follows: TGTGCCAGCAGCTTACAGGGAAACACTGAAGCTTTCTTT. Translated, it gives CASSLQGNTEAFF.

This chain links TRBV30 with TRBJ1-5, with a tentative D call TRBD1 (5 bases). CDR1 GTSNPN and CDR2 SVGIG come from the germline V gene (reference sequence). Between the trimmed V and J ends, which lost 2 bases and 4 bases, there was a span of 12 bases. The CDR3 is 14 amino acids. CDR3 protein: CAWSRGRENQPQHF. CDR3 in DNA: TGTGCCTGGAGTCGGGGGAGAGAAAATCAGCCCCAGCATTTT.

This clone showed up just once. The rearrangement uses TRBV24-1 and TRBJ2-6; D may be TRBD1 (5 bases). This CDR3 has 15 residues. Deletions cut 3 bases from V and 1 base from J, with 6 bases between. Germline values: CDR1 KGHDR, CDR2 SFDVKD. The CDR3 DNA reads TGTGCCACCAGTGATCCAGGGTCTGGGGCCAACGTCCTGACTTTC. This encodes CATSDPGSGANVLTF.

J is TRBJ1-4 and V is TRBV4-3, with D possibly being TRBD1 (5 bases). CDR1 and CDR2 from the germline V gene are LGHNA and YSLEER. With 4 bases removed from V and 7 bases from J, the gap between germline ends came to 10 bases. This CDR3 spans 13 amino acids. CDR3 in amino acids: CASSRVDSEKLFF. DNA for the CDR3: TGCGCCAGCAGCCGGGTAGACAGTGAAAAACTGTTTTTT.

This clone was seen only once. This rearrangement joins TRBV30 to TRBJ1-2; maybe TRBD1 (5 bases). Germline CDR1 is GTSNPN and CDR2 is SVGIG (reference sequence). The CDR3 has 13 amino acids. V lost 5 bases and J lost 7, with 17 bases in between. The CDR3 DNA sequence: TGTGCCTGGTCCCCGGCAGGGAACATTGGCTACACCTTC. Encoded protein: CAWSPAGNIGYTF.